This T cell receptor (beta chain) was sequenced during a study of T cells in localized non-small cell lung cancer. Atypia-free adjacent lung came from at least 2 cm beyond the tumor margin. This clone has more than one count but fewer than ten. Its cognate antigen is unknown. Whole-study results and caveats: For the top 100 tumor clones, a median approximately 59 also appeared in adjacent lung. Uninvolved adjacent lung had higher T cell clonality than tumor and all other tissues.

The protocol was immunoSEQ multiplex PCR, while the TCRdb copy is restricted to in-frame clones and leaves out a portion. The table has some 1,900 clones, approximately 24% seen once. Germline CDR1 reads SGDLS; CDR2 reads YYNGEE. This CDR3 contains 14 residues. The trim removed 3 bases at V and 5 bases at J, leaving 1 base unmatched. V is TRBV9 and J is TRBJ1-4; 10 nucleotides line up with TRBD1. Sequencing was performed on normal lung tissue next to the tumor, taken before any cancer treatment. The clonotype was recovered from a female donor over 55 with stage I lung adenocarcinoma. Here the CDR3 reads CASSGTGGNEKLFF. Written as DNA, the CDR3 is TGTGCCAGCAGCGGGACAGGGGGGAATGAAAAACTGTTTTTT.